The clone carrying this T cell receptor (beta chain) is a singleton in its sample. In the authors' workflow: Nucleated cell counts were estimated from reference gene primer amplification. The table came from immunoSEQ multiplex PCR; TCRdb's copy has only in-frame clones and leaves some out. D and trimming were read from the DNA, whereas the V and J calls and clone size are those reported in that table. The table shows 350,000 to 400,000 clones, with 90% occurring only once. The sample originates from a study of blood T cell repertoires in COVID-19. Overall study context: Acute-phase and convalescent COVID-19 samples originated in the United States, Italy and Spain.

The germline V gene encodes CDR1 SNHLY and CDR2 FYNNEI. V shed 5 bases, J shed 0 bases, and the junction held 9 bases outside the gene matches. The CDR3 consists of 19 residues. This clonotype was sampled from a man aged 18 to 30 with active or convalescent COVID-19. The V gene is TRBV2, the J gene TRBJ1-6; TRBD1 aligns across 11 bases. Sequencing used peripheral blood. The CDR3 reads CASSQPGQGDSSYNSPLHF. CDR3 DNA: TGTGCCAGCAGTCAACCGGGACAGGGGGATAGCTCCTATAATTCACCCCTCCACTTT.